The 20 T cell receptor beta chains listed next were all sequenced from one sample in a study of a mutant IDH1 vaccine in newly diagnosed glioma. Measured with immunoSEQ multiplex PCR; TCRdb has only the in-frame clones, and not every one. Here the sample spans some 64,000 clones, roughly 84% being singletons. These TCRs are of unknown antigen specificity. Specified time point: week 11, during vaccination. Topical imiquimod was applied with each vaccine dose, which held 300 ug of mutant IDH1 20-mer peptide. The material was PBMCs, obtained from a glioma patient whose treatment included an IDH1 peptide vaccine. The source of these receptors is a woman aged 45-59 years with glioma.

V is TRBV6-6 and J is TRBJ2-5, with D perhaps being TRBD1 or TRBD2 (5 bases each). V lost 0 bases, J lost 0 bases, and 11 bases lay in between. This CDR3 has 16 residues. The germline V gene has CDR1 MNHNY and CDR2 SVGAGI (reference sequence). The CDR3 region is CASSYSGPTDQETQYF. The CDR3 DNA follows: TGTGCCAGCAGTTACTCGGGACCGACGGACCAAGAGACCCAGTACTTC.

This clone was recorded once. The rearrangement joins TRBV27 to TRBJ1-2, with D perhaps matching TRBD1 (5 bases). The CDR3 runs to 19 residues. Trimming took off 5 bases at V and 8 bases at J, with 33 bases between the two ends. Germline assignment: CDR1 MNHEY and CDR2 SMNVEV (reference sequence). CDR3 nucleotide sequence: TGTGCCAGCAGTCCTTATCCGAAGACCCACGGGACGGATCTATGGGGCTACACCTTC. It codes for CASSPYPKTHGTDLWGYTF.

The CDR3 is CASSFTGGRYGYTF. CDR3 bases: TGTGCCAGCAGTTTCACAGGGGGCCGGTATGGCTACACCTTC. The chain joins TRBV27 to TRBJ1-2; the match to TRBD1 covers 9 bases. This CDR3 spans 14 amino acids. V was clipped by 3 bases and J by 5 bases; unmatched bases: 4. Germline-derived CDR1 and CDR2 are MNHEY and SMNVEV (reference sequence).

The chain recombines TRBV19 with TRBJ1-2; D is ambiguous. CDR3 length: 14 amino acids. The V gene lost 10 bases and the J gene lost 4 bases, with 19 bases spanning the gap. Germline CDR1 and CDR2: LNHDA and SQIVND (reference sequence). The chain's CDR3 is CATAQISGTYGYTF. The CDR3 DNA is TGTGCCACGGCTCAGATCAGTGGTACCTATGGCTACACCTTC.

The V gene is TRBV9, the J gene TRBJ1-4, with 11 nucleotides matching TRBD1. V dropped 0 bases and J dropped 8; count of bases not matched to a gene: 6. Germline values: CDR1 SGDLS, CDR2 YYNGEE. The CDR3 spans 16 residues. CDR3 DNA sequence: TGTGCCAGCAGCGTAGGAGGGACAGGGGGGCGCGAAAAACTGTTTTTT. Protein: CASSVGGTGGREKLFF.

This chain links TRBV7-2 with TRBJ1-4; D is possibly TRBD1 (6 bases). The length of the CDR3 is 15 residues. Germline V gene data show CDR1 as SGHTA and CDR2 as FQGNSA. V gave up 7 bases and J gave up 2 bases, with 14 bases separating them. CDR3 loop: CASTGRGATNEKLFF. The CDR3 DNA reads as TGTGCCAGCACCGGGCGGGGGGCCACTAATGAAAAACTGTTTTTT.

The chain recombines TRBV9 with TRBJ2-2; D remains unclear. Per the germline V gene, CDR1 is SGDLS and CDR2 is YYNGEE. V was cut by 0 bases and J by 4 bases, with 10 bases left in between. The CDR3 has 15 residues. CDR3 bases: TGTGCCAGCAGCGTAGTGGGTCATCGCACCGGGGAGCTGTTTTTT. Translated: CASSVVGHRTGELFF.

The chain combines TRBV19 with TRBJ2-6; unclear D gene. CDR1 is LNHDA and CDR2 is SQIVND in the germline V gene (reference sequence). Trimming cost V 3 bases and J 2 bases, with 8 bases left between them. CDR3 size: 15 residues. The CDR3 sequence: CASSIGQAGANVLTF. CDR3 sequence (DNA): TGTGCCAGTAGTATTGGGCAGGCTGGGGCCAACGTCCTGACTTTC.

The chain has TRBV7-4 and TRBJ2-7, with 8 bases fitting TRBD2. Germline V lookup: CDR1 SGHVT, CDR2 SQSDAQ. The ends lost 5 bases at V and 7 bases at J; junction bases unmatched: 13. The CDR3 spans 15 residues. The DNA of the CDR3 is TGTGCCAGCAGCCCGGGGGGGTCAGGGGCGGGGGAGCAGTACTTC. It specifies CASSPGGSGAGEQYF.

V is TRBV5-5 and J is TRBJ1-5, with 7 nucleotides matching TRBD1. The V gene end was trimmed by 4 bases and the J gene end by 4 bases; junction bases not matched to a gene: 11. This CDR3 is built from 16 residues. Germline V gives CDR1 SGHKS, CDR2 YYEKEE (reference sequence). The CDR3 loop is CASSPTDRAVNQPQHF. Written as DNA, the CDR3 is TGTGCCAGCAGCCCCACCGACAGGGCGGTGAATCAGCCCCAGCATTTT.

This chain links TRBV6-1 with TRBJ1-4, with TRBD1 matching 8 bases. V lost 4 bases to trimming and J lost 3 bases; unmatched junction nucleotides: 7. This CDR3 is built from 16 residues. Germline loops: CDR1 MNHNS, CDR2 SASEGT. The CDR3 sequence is CASSAGQGSSNEKLFF. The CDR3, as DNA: TGTGCCAGCAGTGCCGGACAGGGCTCTTCTAATGAAAAACTGTTTTTT.

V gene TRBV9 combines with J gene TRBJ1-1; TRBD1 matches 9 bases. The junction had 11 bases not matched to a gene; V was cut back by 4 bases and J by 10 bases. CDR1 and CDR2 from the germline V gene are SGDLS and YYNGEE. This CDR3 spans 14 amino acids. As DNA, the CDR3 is TGTGCCAGCAGCCCCACCCGGGACAGGGTAAGAGCTTTCTTT. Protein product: CASSPTRDRVRAFF.

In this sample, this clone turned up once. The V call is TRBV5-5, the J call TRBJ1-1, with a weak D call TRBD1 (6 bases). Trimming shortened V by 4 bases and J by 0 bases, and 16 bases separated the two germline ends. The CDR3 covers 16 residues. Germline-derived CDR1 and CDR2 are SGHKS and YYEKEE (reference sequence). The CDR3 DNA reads TGTGCCAGCAGCGCAATACAGGGAAGCATGAACACTGAAGCTTTCTTT. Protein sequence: CASSAIQGSMNTEAFF.

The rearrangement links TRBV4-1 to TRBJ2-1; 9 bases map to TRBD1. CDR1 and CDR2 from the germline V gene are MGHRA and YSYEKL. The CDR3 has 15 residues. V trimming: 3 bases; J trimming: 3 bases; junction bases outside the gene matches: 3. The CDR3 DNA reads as TGCGCCAGCAGCCACGGGGACAGGGTCTACAATGAGCAGTTCTTC. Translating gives CASSHGDRVYNEQFF.

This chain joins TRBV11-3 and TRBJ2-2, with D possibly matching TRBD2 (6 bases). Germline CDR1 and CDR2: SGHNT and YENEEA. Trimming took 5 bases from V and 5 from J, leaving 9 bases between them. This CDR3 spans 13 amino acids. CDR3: CASSRDFTGELFF. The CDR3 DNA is TGTGCCAGCAGCCGGGACTTTACCGGGGAGCTGTTTTTT.

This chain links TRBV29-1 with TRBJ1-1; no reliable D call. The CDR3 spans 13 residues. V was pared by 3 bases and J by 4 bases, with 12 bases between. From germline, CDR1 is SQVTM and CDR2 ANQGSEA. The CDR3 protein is CSVDFRGGTEAFF. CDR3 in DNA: TGCAGCGTTGATTTCCGGGGAGGCACTGAAGCTTTCTTT. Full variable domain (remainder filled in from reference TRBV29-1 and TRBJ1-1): SAVISQKPSRDICQRGTSLTIQCQVDSQVTMMFWYRQQPGQSLTLIATANQGSEATYESGFVIDKFPISRPNLTFSTLTVSNMSPEDSSIYLCSVDFRGGTEAFFGQGTRLTVV.

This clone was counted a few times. The CDR3 loop reads CASSWVGEVGELFF. Written as DNA, the CDR3 is TGTGCCAGCAGCTGGGTCGGGGAGGTCGGGGAGCTGTTTTTT. The chain recombines TRBV11-3 with TRBJ2-2, with D tentatively TRBD2 (6 bases). Germline CDR1 and CDR2: SGHNT and YENEEA. Between the trimmed V and J ends, which lost 4 bases and 7 bases, there was a span of 13 bases. The CDR3 consists of 14 residues.

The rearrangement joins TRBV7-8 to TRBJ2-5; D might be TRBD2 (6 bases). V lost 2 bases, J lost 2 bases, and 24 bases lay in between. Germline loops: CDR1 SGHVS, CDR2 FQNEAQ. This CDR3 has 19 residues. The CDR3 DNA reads TGTGCCAGCAGCTTATCCCCGGGGGTGGCGGGGAGGAGGCAAGAGACCCAGTACTTC. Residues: CASSLSPGVAGRRQETQYF.

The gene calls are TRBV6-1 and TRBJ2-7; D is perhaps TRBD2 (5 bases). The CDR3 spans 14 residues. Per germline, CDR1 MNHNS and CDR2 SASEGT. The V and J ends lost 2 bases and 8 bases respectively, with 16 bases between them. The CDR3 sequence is CASSELMDSKKQYF. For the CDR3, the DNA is TGTGCCAGCAGTGAATTGATGGACTCCAAGAAGCAGTACTTC.

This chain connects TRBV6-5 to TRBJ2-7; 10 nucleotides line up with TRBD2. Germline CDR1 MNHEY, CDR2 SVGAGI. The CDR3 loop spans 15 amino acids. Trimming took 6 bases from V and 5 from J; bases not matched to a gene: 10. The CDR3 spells CASRSLASGGNEQYF. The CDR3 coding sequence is TGTGCCAGCAGATCCCTTGCTAGCGGGGGCAACGAGCAGTACTTC.